The 26 T cell receptor beta chains listed next were all sequenced from one sample in a study of cytomegalovirus exposure and HLA in healthy donors. PCR employed 60 Vbeta and 13 Jbeta primers. Profiled with immunoSEQ multiplex PCR; TCRdb holds only in-frame clones, not every one. This table has about 200,000 clones, roughly 74% appearing once. The sequencing input was PBMCs. The source is a woman in her 30s in good health and CMV-seropositive.

This chain joins TRBV5-1 and TRBJ2-5, with D possibly being TRBD1 (5 bases). The CDR3 extends over 13 amino acids. The V gene lost 3 bases and the J gene lost 5 bases, with 11 bases spanning the gap. The germline V gene has CDR1 SGHRS and CDR2 YFSETQ. CDR3 loop: CASSSGNRETQYF. CDR3 nucleotide sequence: TGCGCCAGCAGCTCCGGTAACAGGGAGACCCAGTACTTC. Filled out from reference TRBV5-1 and TRBJ2-5, the complete variable domain reads KAGVTQTPRYLIKTRGQQVTLSCSPISGHRSVSWYQQTPGQGLQFLFEYFSETQRNKGNFPGRFSGRQFSNSRSEMNVSTLELGDSALYLCASSSGNRETQYFGPGTRLLVL.

J is TRBJ2-3 and V is TRBV7-3; the match to TRBD2 covers 9 bases. Germline values: CDR1 SGHTA, CDR2 FQGTGA. V lost 4 bases to trimming and J lost 5 bases; unmatched junction nucleotides: 10. This CDR3 has 16 residues. The CDR3: CASSSKAGGLGDTQYF. The CDR3 DNA follows: TGTGCCAGCAGCTCAAAAGCGGGGGGCCTGGGAGATACGCAGTATTTT.

The DNA of the CDR3 is TGTGCCAGCAGTTTAACTGACAGATCCCGCTCCTACGAGCAGTACTTC. Protein sequence: CASSLTDRSRSYEQYF. V gene TRBV28 combines with J gene TRBJ2-7, with D possibly matching TRBD1 (5 bases). The CDR3 is made up of 16 amino acids. V dropped 2 bases and J dropped 0 bases, with 14 bases sitting between them. CDR1 MDHEN and CDR2 SYDVKM come from the germline V gene.

V gene TRBV30 combines with J gene TRBJ2-5; D perhaps matches TRBD1 (5 bases). With 1 base removed from V and 7 bases from J, the gap between germline ends came to 19 bases. The CDR3 has 15 amino acids. Germline lookup yields CDR1 GTSNPN and CDR2 SVGIG (reference sequence). The CDR3 loop reads CAWSAWGLPTGTQYF. CDR3 bases: TGTGCCTGGAGTGCGTGGGGCCTCCCCACAGGGACCCAGTACTTC.

This rearrangement joins TRBV5-6 to TRBJ2-3; maybe TRBD2 (5 bases). Germline CDR1 and CDR2: SGHDT and YYEEEE. The CDR3 is 15 amino acids. With 0 bases removed from V and 2 bases from J, the gap between germline ends came to 10 bases. This CDR3 is CASSLGPGTTDTQYF. Written as DNA, the CDR3 is TGTGCCAGCAGCTTGGGCCCGGGAACCACAGATACGCAGTATTTT.

The chain links TRBV28 to TRBJ2-4; 9 bases align to TRBD1. With V trimmed by 4 bases and J by 1 base, 5 bases remained unmatched. Germline V lookup: CDR1 MDHEN, CDR2 SYDVKM. This CDR3 is 16 amino acids long. DNA for the CDR3: TGTGCCAGCAGTTCAGGACAGGGGTTGGCCAAAAACATTCAGTACTTC. Protein: CASSSGQGLAKNIQYF.

There are a few counts of this clone. This chain uses TRBV25-1 with TRBJ1-1, with D perhaps matching TRBD1 (6 bases). The CDR3 contains 14 residues. The V gene's germline CDR1 is MGHDK and CDR2 SYGVNS. V was shortened by 9 bases and J by 5 bases, with 19 bases between the two germline ends. CDR3 in amino acids: CASTPAGQKTEAFF. DNA for the CDR3: TGTGCCAGTACCCCTGCAGGACAGAAGACTGAAGCTTTCTTT.

The chain combines TRBV6-1 with TRBJ1-2; tentatively, D is TRBD1 (6 bases). The CDR3 has 15 residues. Per the germline V gene, CDR1 is MNHNS and CDR2 is SASEGT. V was clipped by 6 bases and J by 4 bases, with 18 bases between them. This CDR3 is CASSHNLQGTYGYTF. The CDR3 DNA sequence: TGTGCCAGCAGCCACAATTTACAGGGAACCTATGGCTACACCTTC.

This clone is a singleton in its sample. The chain links TRBV5-1 to TRBJ2-2; 10 bases line up with TRBD1. This CDR3 comprises 17 residues. Germline assignment: CDR1 SGHRS and CDR2 YFSETQ. V gave up 1 base and J gave up 4 bases; unmatched junction bases: 7. For the CDR3, the DNA is TGCGCCAGCAGCTTGTCGAGGACAGGGGGTCGCACCGGGGAGCTGTTTTTT. This translates into CASSLSRTGGRTGELFF. Drawing the rest from reference TRBV5-1 and TRBJ2-2, the complete variable domain is KAGVTQTPRYLIKTRGQQVTLSCSPISGHRSVSWYQQTPGQGLQFLFEYFSETQRNKGNFPGRFSGRQFSNSRSEMNVSTLELGDSALYLCASSLSRTGGRTGELFFGEGSRLTVL.

V and J are TRBV6-1 and TRBJ2-3; D not certain. CDR1 and CDR2 from the germline V gene are MNHNS and SASEGT. The CDR3 has 12 residues. Trimming took 6 bases from V and 6 from J, leaving 10 bases between them. CDR3 DNA: TGTGCCAGCAGGATTTCCGGGGATACGCAGTATTTT. Its translation: CASRISGDTQYF.

This clone was counted a single time. This sequence joins TRBV7-9 and TRBJ2-1, with 8 bases matching TRBD1. V dropped 5 bases and J dropped 0; count of bases not matched to a gene: 3. The length of the CDR3 is 15 residues. Germline CDR1 is SEHNR and CDR2 is FQNEAQ (reference sequence). The CDR3 DNA is TGTGCCAGCAGCGAAGACAGGGGCTCCTACAATGAGCAGTTCTTC. Protein: CASSEDRGSYNEQFF. Filled out from reference TRBV7-9 and TRBJ2-1, the complete variable domain reads DTGVSQNPRHKITKRGQNVTFRCDPISEHNRLYWYRQTLGQGPEFLTYFQNEAQLEKSRLLSDRFSAERPKGSFSTLEIQRTEQGDSAMYLCASSEDRGSYNEQFFGPGTRLTVL.

The rearrangement links TRBV30 to TRBJ1-1; 9 nucleotides match TRBD1. This CDR3 is 16 amino acids long. V was clipped by 3 bases and J by 0 bases; unmatched bases: 8. CDR1 is GTSNPN and CDR2 is SVGIG in the germline V gene (reference sequence). CDR3 sequence (DNA): TGTGCCTGGAGCCGGACAGGGGCGCCCTTGAACACTGAAGCTTTCTTT. Translation: CAWSRTGAPLNTEAFF.

V is TRBV2 and J is TRBJ2-7; D may be TRBD1 (5 bases). The germline V and J ends were trimmed by 1 base and 5 bases, with 15 bases remaining between them. CDR1 is SNHLY and CDR2 is FYNNEI in the germline V gene. CDR3 size: 15 residues. In DNA form, the CDR3 reads TGTGCCAGCAGTGAAGAGCAGGGAAGGTTCCACGAGCAGTACTTC. This sequence encodes CASSEEQGRFHEQYF.

V gene TRBV4-3 combines with J gene TRBJ2-3; D ambiguous. CDR3 length: 13 amino acids. Germline loops: CDR1 LGHNA, CDR2 YSLEER. The ends were cut back, 0 bases at V and 2 bases at J, with 3 bases in the middle. CDR3 DNA sequence: TGCGCCAGCAGCCAAGACTACACAGATACGCAGTATTTT. It specifies CASSQDYTDTQYF.

The sample holds a few counts of this clone. The CDR3 spells CATSRVPYTDTQYF. CDR3 nucleotide sequence: TGTGCCACCAGCAGAGTGCCCTACACAGATACGCAGTATTTT. The chain uses TRBV15 and TRBJ2-3, with D uncertain. The CDR3 has 14 amino acids. V gave up 1 base and J gave up 2 bases, with 7 bases separating them. The germline CDR1 and CDR2 sequences are LNHNV and YYDKDF (reference sequence).

The V call is TRBV7-2, the J call TRBJ2-7; tentative D call: TRBD1 (7 bases). Trimming pared 4 bases from V and 6 bases from J, leaving 19 bases between. This CDR3 spans 15 amino acids. In germline, CDR1 is SGHTA, CDR2 FQGNSA. CDR3 residues: CASSSPGGGTSEQYF. The CDR3 DNA reads TGTGCCAGCAGCTCCCCTGGAGGGGGCACATCCGAGCAGTACTTC.

This chain joins TRBV13 and TRBJ1-1; 10 bases align to TRBD1. Germline-derived CDR1 and CDR2 are PRHDT and FYEKMQ (reference sequence). After removal of 2 bases from V and 4 bases from J, the junction contained 7 bases not matched to a gene. CDR3 length: 16 residues. The CDR3, as DNA: TGTGCCAGCAGCTTATATAGTAGGACAGGGGGCACTGAAGCTTTCTTT. Protein: CASSLYSRTGGTEAFF. The whole variable domain, remainder taken from reference TRBV13 and TRBJ1-1, is AAGVIQSPRHLIKEKRETATLKCYPIPRHDTVYWYQQGPGQDPQFLISFYEKMQSDKGSIPDRFSAQQFSDYHSELNMSSLELGDSALYFCASSLYSRTGGTEAFFGQGTRLTVV.

This clone was seen more than once but under ten times. The chain couples TRBV5-1 to TRBJ2-7, with 12 bases fitting TRBD1. CDR3 length equals 14 residues. Germline lookup yields CDR1 SGHRS and CDR2 YFSETQ. With V trimmed by 4 bases and J by 5 bases, 4 bases remained unmatched. The CDR3 is CASSPGTGGDEQYF. Written as DNA, the CDR3 is TGCGCCAGCAGCCCCGGGACAGGGGGCGACGAGCAGTACTTC.

CDR3 sequence: CASSLSGSLEQYF. CDR3 bases: TGTGCCAGCAGCTTAAGCGGGAGCCTCGAGCAGTACTTC. This rearrangement joins TRBV5-5 to TRBJ2-7; 8 nucleotides line up with TRBD2. Per the germline V gene, CDR1 is SGHKS and CDR2 is YYEKEE (reference sequence). V shed 2 bases and J 6 bases; nucleotides not matched to a gene: 4. The CDR3 contains 13 residues. Using reference TRBV5-5 and TRBJ2-7 for the parts outside the CDR3, the full variable domain is DAGVTQSPTHLIKTRGQQVTLRCSPISGHKSVSWYQQVLGQGPQFIFQYYEKEERGRGNFPDRFSARQFPNYSSELNVNALLLGDSALYLCASSLSGSLEQYFGPGTRLTVT.

The J gene is TRBJ2-1, the V gene TRBV18, with a weak D call TRBD2 (6 bases). The CDR3 length is 16 residues. Germline values: CDR1 KGHSH, CDR2 LQKENI. V shed 3 bases and J shed 0 bases, with 12 bases lying between them. The CDR3 DNA sequence: TGTGCCAGCTCACCGGGGGGTCGGAACTCCTACAATGAGCAGTTCTTC. It is translated as CASSPGGRNSYNEQFF.

CDR3 loop: CAWRATSGNQPQHF. DNA for the CDR3: TGTGCCTGGAGGGCTACGTCGGGGAATCAGCCCCAGCATTTT. The genes are TRBV30 and TRBJ1-5; no firm D call. This CDR3 region has 14 residues. Looked up from germline, CDR1 is GTSNPN and CDR2 is SVGIG (reference sequence). Trimming left V 3 bases short and J 4 bases short, with 13 bases between. The full variable domain, its missing parts supplied by reference TRBV30 and TRBJ1-5, is SQTIHQWPATLVQPVGSPLSLECTVEGTSNPNLYWYRQAAGRGLQLLFYSVGIGQISSEVPQNLSASRPQDRQFILSSKKLLLSDSGFYLCAWRATSGNQPQHFGDGTRLSIL.

The rearrangement links TRBV27 to TRBJ1-6; 11 bases align to TRBD1. The V segment lost 5 bases and the J segment 10 bases; nucleotides outside the gene matches: 7. CDR3 length: 15 residues. Germline-derived CDR1 and CDR2 are MNHEY and SMNVEV (reference sequence). This CDR3 reads CASSPDRGLESPLHF. DNA for the CDR3: TGTGCCAGCAGTCCGGACAGGGGGCTCGAATCACCCCTCCACTTT.

This clone turned up a few times. This rearrangement joins TRBV7-9 to TRBJ2-2; 9 positions agree with TRBD1. V was pared by 6 bases and J by 2 bases, with 7 bases of the junction left unmatched. The germline V gene encodes CDR1 SEHNR and CDR2 FQNEAQ (reference sequence). CDR3 length: 16 amino acids. The CDR3, as DNA: TGTGCCAGCAGTTTTCCGGACAGGGGAAACACCGGGGAGCTGTTTTTT. Its translation: CASSFPDRGNTGELFF.

The chain has TRBV2 and TRBJ2-7, with D hard to call. Between the trimmed V and J ends, which lost 4 bases and 6 bases, there was a span of 13 bases. The CDR3 is 13 amino acids. CDR1 is SNHLY, CDR2 FYNNEI, per germline. As DNA, the CDR3 is TGTGCCAGCAGTGTGCGGCAAAACCGCGAGCAGTACTTC. This encodes CASSVRQNREQYF.

The chain has TRBV4-3 and TRBJ2-7; TRBD1 agrees at 8 bases. CDR3 length: 15 residues. V was clipped by 4 bases and J by 0 bases; unmatched bases: 5. Germline V lookup: CDR1 LGHNA, CDR2 YSLEER. For the CDR3, the DNA is TGCGCCAGCAGCCTACGACAGGGGAGCTCCTACGAGCAGTACTTC. The encoded protein is CASSLRQGSSYEQYF.

This chain joins TRBV7-8 and TRBJ1-1, with D unclear. Germline CDR1 and CDR2: SGHVS and FQNEAQ. This CDR3 has 14 residues. V was cut by 3 bases and J by 1 base, with 9 bases left in between. CDR3 region: CASSFSVENTEAFF. CDR3 DNA: TGTGCCAGCAGCTTTTCGGTCGAGAACACTGAAGCTTTCTTT. Variable domain in full (rest from reference TRBV7-8 and TRBJ1-1): GAGVSQSPRYKVAKRGQDVALRCDPISGHVSLFWYQQALGQGPEFLTYFQNEAQLDKSGLPSDRFFAERPEGSVSTLKIQRTQQEDSAVYLCASSFSVENTEAFFGQGTRLTVV.